The text below deals with one T cell receptor beta chain. Its antigen is undetermined. This sample is drawn from a study of cytomegalovirus exposure and HLA in healthy donors. Regarding the study as a whole: In a later analysis, TCR beta V- and J-gene trimming showed a link to a missense DCLRE1C variant. Some V segments could not be told apart, so they were left out, TRBV6-2 and TRBV6-3 among them. TCR beta sequences reportedly predicted most subjects' HLA-A and HLA-B alleles accurately.

PCR used 60 Vbeta primers and 13 Jbeta primers. Only in-frame clones appear in the TCRdb table, and some are missing; sequencing was by immunoSEQ multiplex PCR. This table holds under 200,000 clones, roughly four fifths found once. The CDR3 consists of 13 residues. Losses at the gene ends were 6 bases for V and 4 bases for J; bases not matched to a gene: 3. Germline assignment: CDR1 MNHEY and CDR2 SMNVEV (reference sequence). V is TRBV27 and J is TRBJ2-7; TRBD1 matches at 10 bases. The receptor's source is a man aged 35 to 55 in good health and CMV-seronegative. Sequencing was done on a sample of PBMCs. The CDR3 loop is CASRVGQGYEQYF. CDR3 coding DNA: TGTGCCAGCAGAGTGGGACAGGGGTACGAGCAGTACTTC.